This T cell receptor (beta chain) was sequenced in a study of T-cell memory formation after mild COVID-19. J lost 3 bases, V lost 8 bases, and 9 bases had no gene match. Germline V gene sequence: CDR1 LNHNV, CDR2 YYDKDF (reference sequence). The CDR3 is made up of 15 amino acids. TCRdb reanalysed the 5' RACE reads using MiXCR and keeps one entry per CDR3 protein. The sample includes about 440,000 distinct CDR3 sequences, approximately 20% of them seen just once. The rearrangement joins TRBV15 to TRBJ1-4; 7 bases line up with TRBD1. The specimen was PBMCs or a T cell subset sorted from them (not recorded which). The source is an adult woman who had mild COVID-19 (a few samples of this study predate the infection). Cell type and time point are not known. DNA of the CDR3: TGTGCCACCCGCCCCCTCGACAGGGCTAATGAAAAACTGTTTTTT. Protein product: CATRPLDRANEKLFF.